This TCR beta chain appears in the sequencing data of a study of read filtering for tumor transcriptome and immune sequencing. Points from the study as a whole: RNA-seq captured clonotypes less deeply and reliably than IR-seq.

Notes on this clonotype: Its antigen is not known.

Molecular barcoded adaptors covering alpha/delta and beta/gamma chains were used on 400 ng RNA. TCRdb re-analysed the reads in MiXCR, keeping a single row per CDR3 protein. The sample includes about 39,000 distinct CDR3 sequences, approximately 14% of them seen just once. The TCR sequence derives from a donor aged 40 or over with multiple myeloma. Sequencing used a population of CD138-negative cells sorted from bone marrow.

Here the CDR3 DNA reads TGTGCCAGCAGTCGACAGGGCGGCACCTACGAGCAGTACTTC. It encodes CASSRQGGTYEQYF. The V call is TRBV2, the J call TRBJ2-7, with 7 bases lining up with TRBD1. Looked up from germline, CDR1 is SNHLY and CDR2 is FYNNEI. Trimming removed 5 bases from V and 2 bases from J; junction bases left unmatched: 6. This CDR3 region has 14 residues.